Listed below are T cell receptor beta chains from one sample, sequenced in a study of cytomegalovirus exposure and HLA in healthy donors. Here immunoSEQ multiplex PCR was the method, and the copy in TCRdb shows in-frame clones only, minus some. Here the sample spans more than 100,000 clones, approximately 78% being singletons. Material: PBMCs. These TCRs come from a woman in her twenties or thirties in good health and CMV-seropositive. The CDR3 runs from the conserved cysteine through the conserved F or W.

j_call v_call cdr3_aa
TRBJ1-5 TRBV28 CASSFQKGYSNQPQHF
TRBJ2-6 TRBV7-2 CASSPGLSGANVLTF
TRBJ1-5 TRBV19 CASSTLRGPYQPQHF
TRBJ1-5 TRBV7-2 CASSWKQGADQPQHF
TRBJ2-7 TRBV2 CASSESNGGGYEQYF
TRBJ1-1 TRBV5-1 CASSSTGGTGTEAFF
TRBJ2-5 TRBV28 CASSLLGTGFLQETQYF
TRBJ2-5 TRBV9 CASSAGTSGGTQETQYF
TRBJ1-3 TRBV5-8 CASSRTKTGIYSGNTIYF
TRBJ1-1 TRBV16 CASSLLTGDAEAFF
TRBJ2-4 TRBV15 CATSSKQELAKNIQYF
TRBJ2-3 TRBV28 CASSLGRPTDTQYF
TRBJ2-2 TRBV5-5 CASSLMRGGTIGELFF
TRBJ2-1 TRBV9 CASSETGQGAMQFF
TRBJ2-1 TRBV10-3 CAISEWGLAGSSSYNEQFF
TRBJ1-6 TRBV6-4 CASTESGEGNSPLHF
TRBJ2-1 TRBV13 CASSLGVIGSGTTNEQFF
TRBJ2-2 TRBV4-2 CASSQARTGGITGELFF
TRBJ2-7 TRBV6-1 CASSESGPAYEQYF
TRBJ2-5 TRBV25-1 CASSEYTGQETQYF
TRBJ2-2 TRBV9 CASSIGLVSNTGELFF
TRBJ1-6 TRBV7-6 CASSLEATEASPLHF
TRBJ2-7 TRBV27 CASSLRGIGEQYF
TRBJ2-2 TRBV15 CATSGGHMNTGELFF
TRBJ2-1 TRBV7-3 CASSFHGQGSYNEQFF
TRBJ2-3 TRBV12-2 CASRLDKTGPEHNTQYF
TRBJ1-3 TRBV29-1 CSVEGLWGLGGNTIYF
TRBJ1-2 TRBV2 CASSPSYGYTF
TRBJ1-4 TRBV29-1 CSGQGIPSATNEKLFF
TRBJ2-1 TRBV18 CASSPLAGAYNEQFF
TRBJ1-2 TRBV4-3 CASSQDLGGILYGYTF
TRBJ1-5 TRBV29-1 CSATGWGNQPQHF
TRBJ2-5 TRBV7-9 CASSFGETQYF
TRBJ1-2 TRBV11-2 CASSLDRGPNYGYTF
TRBJ1-1 TRBV19 CASNDRVRGTEAFF
TRBJ2-1 TRBV9 CASSGAGGTYNEQFF
TRBJ1-1 TRBV5-4 CASSSPISRAYSDTEAFF
TRBJ1-1 TRBV28 CAIAMRNTEAFF
TRBJ1-2 TRBV28 CASSLWVGGFYGYTF
TRBJ1-3 TRBV28 CASSSRGITIYF
TRBJ2-5 TRBV4-1 CASSQWTENQETQYF
TRBJ1-4 TRBV28 CASSPTSNLEKLFF
TRBJ2-1 TRBV6-1 CASSEGLANYNEQFF
TRBJ1-2 TRBV4-1 CASSQLYRGREGSGYTF
TRBJ1-1 TRBV29-1 CSVEWGIQMNTEAFF
TRBJ1-1 TRBV4-1 CASRTVGGSREAFF
TRBJ2-7 TRBV29-1 CSVGTFGSYEQYF
TRBJ2-2 TRBV10-3 CATAALAGGPNTGELFF
TRBJ1-1 TRBV6-5 CASSPRDRGNTEAFF
TRBJ1-6 TRBV7-2 CASSPDGTGNYNSPLHF
TRBJ2-1 TRBV15 CATSRDLRDRGNNEQFF
TRBJ2-5 TRBV4-2 CASSPLQGASLETQYF
TRBJ1-3 TRBV4-2 CASSQEASGLKFSGNTIYF
TRBJ2-3 TRBV29-1 CSVETGQGYYTQYF
TRBJ2-2 TRBV13 CASSSGTGELFF
TRBJ1-1 TRBV29-1 CSCGGGNTEAFF
TRBJ1-2 TRBV27 CASSSAGGTNGYTF
TRBJ1-5 TRBV7-9 CASSPGRDQPQHF
TRBJ1-2 TRBV5-6 CASSPFQDRGDYGYTF
TRBJ1-6 TRBV4-3 CASSEGTVMSSYNSPLHF